The 10 T cell receptor beta chains below come from one sample, sequenced in a study of identical twins. TCRdb analysed the 5' RACE reads with MiXCR anew, one entry per CDR3 protein. The data hold some 900,000 distinct CDR3 sequences, with roughly 12% observed a single time. This sample was also put to use in a study of yellow fever vaccine responses in identical twins.

The specimen sequenced was PBMCs. These receptors were taken from a woman aged 18-29 years in good health.

The chain recombines TRBV6-1 with TRBJ2-5; 10 nucleotides match TRBD1. The junction had 10 bases not matched to a gene; V was cut back by 7 bases and J by 5 bases. Germline CDR1 is MNHNS and CDR2 is SASEGT. The CDR3 sequence is 15 residues long. CDR3 sequence (DNA): TGTGCCAGCACTAAACCCGACAGGGGGCTTGAGACCCAGTACTTC. Translation: CASTKPDRGLETQYF.

At least ten counts were recorded for this clonotype. This chain links TRBV5-1 with TRBJ2-3; 8 bases match TRBD2. V was pared by 2 bases and J by 3 bases, with 5 bases of the junction left unmatched. CDR1 is SGHRS and CDR2 is YFSETQ in the germline V gene. CDR3 size: 15 residues. The CDR3 nucleotides read TGCGCCAGCAGCTTAAAGGGACTAGGGACAGATACGCAGTATTTT. It translates to CASSLKGLGTDTQYF.

In this sample, this clonotype turned up many times. The chain links TRBV7-9 to TRBJ1-3, with D uncertain. The V and J ends lost 4 bases and 5 bases respectively, with 6 bases between them. There are 12 residues in the CDR3. CDR1 and CDR2 (germline): SEHNR, FQNEAQ (reference sequence). Written as DNA, the CDR3 is TGTGCCAGCAGCTCCAATCGAAACACCATATATTTT. It specifies CASSSNRNTIYF.

This clonotype was observed a few times. This chain uses TRBV4-1 with TRBJ2-5; possible D gene TRBD2, 5 bases. CDR1 and CDR2 (germline): MGHRA, YSYEKL. V lost 3 bases to trimming and J lost 5 bases, with 13 bases between them. The CDR3 has 14 residues. In DNA, the CDR3 is TGCGCCAGCAGCCACCCCGGTAGAGGGGAGACCCAGTACTTC. Amino acid sequence: CASSHPGRGETQYF.

This clonotype was recorded a few times. The chain carries TRBV3-1 and TRBJ2-7, with 7 bases aligning to TRBD2. V dropped 0 bases and J dropped 2; count of bases not matched to a gene: 10. Germline V gives CDR1 LGHDT, CDR2 YNNKEL (reference sequence). The CDR3 runs 17 residues. DNA of the CDR3: TGTGCCAGCAGCCAAGATTTAAGGCTAGCGGCAACCTACGAGCAGTACTTC. Translated, it gives CASSQDLRLAATYEQYF.

The V gene is TRBV20-1, the J gene TRBJ2-3; tentative D call: TRBD1 (6 bases). Germline CDR1 reads DFQATT; CDR2 reads SNEGSKA (reference sequence). Trimming left V 5 bases short and J 1 base short, with 19 bases between. This CDR3 is built from 16 residues. CDR3 nucleotides: TGCAGTGCTTCCCGGGGTGGGGGCCGGGGCACAGATACGCAGTATTTT. This translates into CSASRGGGRGTDTQYF.

The chain joins TRBV2 to TRBJ2-1; 11 bases are shared with TRBD2. CDR3 length equals 17 residues. J gave up 3 bases and V 2 bases, and 6 bases lay outside the gene matches. CDR1 is SNHLY, CDR2 FYNNEI, per germline. Here the CDR3 reads CASSESLTSGIYNEQFF. The CDR3 nucleotides are TGTGCCAGCAGTGAATCTTTGACTAGCGGGATCTACAATGAGCAGTTCTTC.

This clonotype has at least ten counts. The gene calls are TRBV20-1 and TRBJ2-7; 10 nucleotides align to TRBD2. CDR3 length: 12 residues. V shed 4 bases and J 3 bases; nucleotides not matched to a gene: 0. Looked up from germline, CDR1 is DFQATT and CDR2 is SNEGSKA (reference sequence). CDR3 sequence: CSATSGSYEQYF. The CDR3 nucleotides read TGCAGTGCTACTAGCGGGAGCTACGAGCAGTACTTC.

There are many counts of this clonotype. The V gene is TRBV20-1, the J gene TRBJ1-1; TRBD1 aligns across 8 bases. The CDR3 covers 14 residues. Per germline, CDR1 DFQATT and CDR2 SNEGSKA (reference sequence). V gave up 6 bases and J gave up 0 bases; unmatched junction bases: 6. This CDR3 is CSAYTGGMNTEAFF. The CDR3 region has the DNA TGCAGTGCCTATACAGGGGGAATGAACACTGAAGCTTTCTTT.

A few counts support this clonotype. The rearrangement joins TRBV20-1 to TRBJ2-7; D might be TRBD1 or TRBD2, each matching 5 bases. This CDR3 spans 13 amino acids. The ends were cut back, 6 bases at V and 0 bases at J, with 12 bases in the middle. Germline V gene lookup returns CDR1 DFQATT and CDR2 SNEGSKA (reference sequence). The CDR3 nucleotides are TGCAGTGCCCAACGGGACGACTCCTACGAGCAGTACTTC. Translation: CSAQRDDSYEQYF.